Following are 28 T cell receptor beta chains from one sample sequenced in a study of T cells expressing NK-cell markers. TCRdb processed the 5' RACE reads again and assigns one entry to each CDR3 protein, with no DNA. In all, the sample yields approximately 460,000 distinct CDR3 sequences. The specimen sequenced was blood T cells: a sorted CD56 or NKG2C T cell subset, CD4+ or CD8+ T cells, or bulk PBMC T cells (not recorded which). The receptor source for this set is a woman aged 18 to 75 in good health.

The chain carries TRBV6-1 and TRBJ2-1; TCRdb reports TRBD2, a call that lacks DNA to check it against. There are 14 residues in the CDR3. CDR1 is MNHNS, CDR2 SASEGT, per germline. The chain's CDR3 is CASCPSGADNEQFF.

The chain recombines TRBV7-3 with TRBJ2-1; with no DNA, the TCRdb D assignment of TRBD1 cannot be verified. This CDR3 has 16 residues. Germline CDR1 SGHTA, CDR2 FQGTGA. The CDR3 reads CASSQTPGQNLNEQFF.

J is TRBJ1-2 and V is TRBV7-9; TCRdb lists TRBD1, though no DNA is available to test this call. Germline assignment: CDR1 SEHNR and CDR2 FQNEAQ (reference sequence). The length of the CDR3 is 12 residues. CDR3 residues: CASSRGGDGYTF.

The gene calls are TRBV4-3 and TRBJ2-7; TCRdb names TRBD2, which stays unverified in the absence of DNA. Germline V gene data show CDR1 as LGHNA and CDR2 as YSLEER. The CDR3 totals 15 residues. The CDR3 loop reads CASSHREGSSYEQYF.

The chain carries TRBV6-5 and TRBJ1-1; the D call from TCRdb, TRBD1, cannot be confirmed without DNA. Germline loops: CDR1 MNHEY, CDR2 SVGAGI. The CDR3 has 12 amino acids. The CDR3 loop is CASSYTGEEAFF.

The V call is TRBV7-9, the J call TRBJ1-5. The germline CDR1 and CDR2 sequences are SEHNR and FQNEAQ (reference sequence). There are 13 residues in the CDR3. CDR3 loop: CASSSREVQPQHF.

The chain carries TRBV20-1 and TRBJ2-1; the D gene TCRdb calls, TRBD1, cannot be checked with no DNA. Germline V gene lookup returns CDR1 DFQATT and CDR2 SNEGSKA (reference sequence). The CDR3 is 14 amino acids. CDR3 amino acids: CSARQGNSYNEQFF.

The V and J genes are TRBV29-1 and TRBJ2-3; TCRdb picks TRBD2, but there is no DNA to check that call. The CDR3 has 13 amino acids. The germline gives CDR1 SQVTM, CDR2 ANQGSEA. This CDR3 reads CSVSPREVDTQYF.

The V and J genes are TRBV6-2 or TRBV6-3 and TRBJ2-6; TCRdb outputs TRBD2, but without DNA this stays unchecked. CDR1 and CDR2 (germline): MNHEY, SVGEGT. This CDR3 spans 21 amino acids. The CDR3 here is CASMLRGTSGGHSSGANVLTF.

V gene TRBV18 combines with J gene TRBJ1-4. The CDR3 covers 14 residues. From germline, CDR1 is KGHSH and CDR2 LQKENI. This CDR3 is CASSPTPRGEKLFF.

The chain carries TRBV7-6 and TRBJ2-7; without DNA, the TCRdb call of TRBD1 cannot be checked. This CDR3 contains 13 residues. CDR1 SGHVS and CDR2 FNYEAQ come from the germline V gene. CDR3 residues: CASSLGGGDEQYF. Variable domain in full (rest from reference TRBV7-6 and TRBJ2-7): GAGVSQSPRYKVTKRGQDVALRCDPISGHVSLYWYRQALGQGPEFLTYFNYEAQQDKSGLPNDRFSAERPEGSISTLTIQRTEQRDSAMYRCASSLGGGDEQYFGPGTRLTVT.

The rearrangement joins TRBV19 to TRBJ1-6; the D call of TRBD1 rests on TCRdb alone, since no DNA is present to check it. The CDR3 contains 14 residues. Per the germline V gene, CDR1 is LNHDA and CDR2 is SQIVND (reference sequence). The chain's CDR3 is CASSGLTGNSPLHF. Full variable domain (rest looked up from reference TRBV19 and TRBJ1-6): DGGITQSPKYLFRKEGQNVTLSCEQNLNHDAMYWYRQDPGQGLRLIYYSQIVNDFQKGDIAEGYSVSREKKESFPLTVTSAQKNPTAFYLCASSGLTGNSPLHFGNGTRLTVT.

The chain carries TRBV6-2 or TRBV6-3 and TRBJ2-2; TCRdb picks TRBD1, but there is no DNA to check that call. Germline CDR1 and CDR2: MNHEY and SVGEGT. The CDR3 runs 14 residues. The CDR3 loop reads CASSSDTGSGELFF.

This chain uses TRBV20-1 with TRBJ2-1; TCRdb's D call of TRBD1 is untestable without DNA. Looked up from germline, CDR1 is DFQATT and CDR2 is SNEGSKA (reference sequence). This CDR3 is built from 12 residues. The CDR3 spells CSARGTGDGQFF.

V and J are TRBV4-1 and TRBJ1-3. CDR1 is MGHRA and CDR2 is YSYEKL in the germline V gene. This CDR3 region has 15 residues. The CDR3 sequence is CASSSGLSSGNTIYF.

V and J are TRBV5-6 and TRBJ1-2; with no DNA, the TCRdb D assignment of TRBD1 cannot be verified. The CDR3 spans 15 residues. Germline CDR1 is SGHDT and CDR2 is YYEEEE. The CDR3 protein is CASSLTGTGGYGYTF.

This chain connects TRBV29-1 to TRBJ2-2; the TRBD1 assignment by TCRdb is unverifiable without DNA. The CDR3 totals 14 residues. Germline lookup yields CDR1 SQVTM and CDR2 ANQGSEA. CDR3 loop: CSVGRQGYTGELFF.

The V call is TRBV4-3, the J call TRBJ2-7; TCRdb calls TRBD2, which cannot be checked without DNA. CDR3 length: 15 amino acids. Germline V gene data show CDR1 as LGHNA and CDR2 as YSLEER. CDR3 sequence reads: CASSQARLASYEQYF.

J is TRBJ1-5 and V is TRBV5-6; TCRdb returns TRBD1, unconfirmable since there is no DNA. There are 15 residues in the CDR3. Germline CDR1 and CDR2: SGHDT and YYEEEE. CDR3 sequence: CASSLGWQGRQPQHF.

This sequence joins TRBV20-1 and TRBJ2-4; TCRdb designates TRBD1, a call that cannot be tested without DNA. CDR3 length equals 16 residues. Germline V gene data show CDR1 as DFQATT and CDR2 as SNEGSKA (reference sequence). CDR3 amino acids: CSARDRGQGGKNIQYF.

The V and J genes are TRBV6-1 and TRBJ2-4; as DNA is missing, the TRBD2 call by TCRdb cannot be tested. This CDR3 comprises 14 residues. The germline V gene encodes CDR1 MNHNS and CDR2 SASEGT. The CDR3 loop is CASTGTSMKNIQYF.

The CDR3 is CASSPGLAGTSYEQYF. The gene calls are TRBV5-1 and TRBJ2-7; TCRdb selects TRBD2, and the lack of DNA leaves this call unchecked. CDR1 SGHRS and CDR2 YFSETQ come from the germline V gene. The CDR3 is 16 amino acids.

This rearrangement joins TRBV14 to TRBJ2-3; there is no DNA to check the TCRdb D call of TRBD1. The CDR3 sequence is 16 residues long. The V gene's germline CDR1 is SGHDN and CDR2 FVKESK. CDR3 sequence reads: CASSPTHGTSADTQYF.

The chain employs TRBV10-1 and TRBJ2-5. Germline lookup yields CDR1 WNHNN and CDR2 SYGVQD (reference sequence). This CDR3 has 13 residues. The CDR3 loop is CASSESRFETQYF.

CDR3 region: CSAREDRGRGSPLHF. The chain is built from TRBV20-1 and TRBJ1-6; TCRdb's assignment of TRBD1 cannot be checked, as there is no DNA. Germline loops: CDR1 DFQATT, CDR2 SNEGSKA (reference sequence). CDR3 length equals 15 residues.

The chain uses TRBV18 and TRBJ1-1. This CDR3 comprises 14 residues. CDR1 and CDR2 (germline): KGHSH, LQKENI. The CDR3 here is CASSPGDRPAEAFF.

The chain couples TRBV12-3 or TRBV12-4 to TRBJ1-6; TCRdb designates TRBD1, a call that cannot be tested without DNA. CDR3 length: 14 amino acids. CDR3: CASSFRDRGSPLHF.

V usage is TRBV7-3 and J usage is TRBJ2-1; TCRdb reports TRBD2, a call that lacks DNA to check it against. The CDR3 contains 18 residues. Germline lookup yields CDR1 SGHTA and CDR2 FQGTGA. CDR3 protein: CASSRTGTSGRPYSEQFF.